What follows are 9 T cell receptor beta chains derived from one specimen sequenced in a study of T cells after yellow fever vaccination. One entry per CDR3 protein results from TCRdb running MiXCR on the 5' RACE reads. This repertoire shows 400,000 or so distinct CDR3 sequences, 6.2% found once; its top ten account for over 14%. Sequencing was performed on PBMCs, taken 5 days after the yellow fever booster vaccination. Receptors originate from a young man who received the YFV17D yellow fever vaccine.

This clonotype was observed at least ten times. The chain has TRBV3-1 and TRBJ2-1; possibly TRBD1 for D (5 bases). Per the germline V gene, CDR1 is LGHDT and CDR2 is YNNKEL (reference sequence). This CDR3 has 13 amino acids. The CDR3 is CSVGRHSYNEQFF. The CDR3 DNA reads TGTTCAGTGGGGCGTCACTCCTACAATGAGCAGTTCTTC.

V is TRBV20-1 and J is TRBJ2-1; 9 bases are a match to TRBD2. The CDR3 runs to 14 residues. Germline-derived CDR1 and CDR2 are DFQATT and SNEGSKA (reference sequence). The trim removed 6 bases at V and 6 bases at J, leaving 9 bases unmatched. CDR3 residues: CSAEVAGGPNEQFF. The CDR3, as DNA: TGCAGTGCAGAGGTGGCGGGAGGGCCCAATGAGCAGTTCTTC.

The chain combines TRBV6-5 with TRBJ2-4, with 8 bases matching TRBD2. J lost 9 bases, V lost 4 bases, and 11 bases had no gene match. Germline V gene sequence: CDR1 MNHEY, CDR2 SVGAGI. The CDR3 has 15 amino acids. In DNA form, the CDR3 reads TGTGCCAGCAGTTCCTCGGGGGGGGGGCTTGGCATTCAGTACTTC. Translation gives CASSSSGGGLGIQYF.

The gene calls are TRBV5-1 and TRBJ2-1, with 8 bases that match TRBD1. Losses at the gene ends were 1 base for V and 8 bases for J; bases not matched to a gene: 11. The CDR3 extends over 16 amino acids. The V gene's germline CDR1 is SGHRS and CDR2 YFSETQ. DNA of the CDR3: TGCGCCAGCAGCTTGAGGGCAGGGGGCCGTATCGATGAGCAGTTCTTC. Translating gives CASSLRAGGRIDEQFF. Supplemented by reference TRBV5-1 and TRBJ2-1, the full variable domain reads KAGVTQTPRYLIKTRGQQVTLSCSPISGHRSVSWYQQTPGQGLQFLFEYFSETQRNKGNFPGRFSGRQFSNSRSEMNVSTLELGDSALYLCASSLRAGGRIDEQFFGPGTRLTVL.

This clonotype was picked up many times. The genes are TRBV7-9 and TRBJ1-2; D is uncertain. This CDR3 has 12 amino acids. Trimming cost V 3 bases and J 5 bases, with 7 bases left between them. From germline, CDR1 is SEHNR and CDR2 FQNEAQ (reference sequence). In DNA form, the CDR3 reads TGTGCCAGCAGCTTGAAGGAGTATGGCTACACCTTC. Encoded protein: CASSLKEYGYTF. The full variable domain, with the rest looked up from reference TRBV7-9 and TRBJ1-2, is DTGVSQNPRHKITKRGQNVTFRCDPISEHNRLYWYRQTLGQGPEFLTYFQNEAQLEKSRLLSDRFSAERPKGSFSTLEIQRTEQGDSAMYLCASSLKEYGYTFGSGTRLTVV.

This clonotype turned up a few times. This chain uses TRBV2 with TRBJ2-3; TRBD2 aligns across 8 bases. Germline assignment: CDR1 SNHLY and CDR2 FYNNEI. The trim removed 7 bases at V and 3 bases at J, leaving 3 bases unmatched. The CDR3 has 13 residues. Written as DNA, the CDR3 is TGTGCCAGCAAGCGGGAGATTACAGATACGCAGTATTTT. Amino acid sequence: CASKREITDTQYF.

This clonotype was seen a few times. The V call is TRBV13, the J call TRBJ2-7, with D possibly matching TRBD2 (6 bases). CDR3 length: 14 residues. CDR1 and CDR2 from the germline V gene are PRHDT and FYEKMQ (reference sequence). V was shortened by 3 bases and J by 5 bases, with 14 bases between the two germline ends. Here the CDR3 DNA reads TGTGCCAGCAGCTTTAGGGCGGGGACGGACGAGCAGTACTTC. This encodes CASSFRAGTDEQYF.

This chain uses TRBV12-3 or TRBV12-4 with TRBJ1-2; 8 bases align to TRBD1. J was trimmed by 3 bases and V by 5 bases; bases with no gene match: 11. The CDR3 contains 16 residues. In nucleotides, the CDR3 is TGTGCCAGCAGTCCGACCCGGGACAGGACATACTATGGCTACACCTTC. Its translation: CASSPTRDRTYYGYTF.

The gene calls are TRBV5-6 and TRBJ1-5; 7 nucleotides line up with TRBD1. CDR1 is SGHDT, CDR2 YYEEEE, per germline. The CDR3 sequence is 15 residues long. The V segment lost 6 bases and the J segment 3 bases; nucleotides outside the gene matches: 9. The DNA for the CDR3 is TGTGCCAGCACCCAGGGGGGAGGCGTCAATCAGCCCCAGCATTTT. This translates into CASTQGGGVNQPQHF.